Below, 19 T cell receptor beta chains from the same sample are listed, as sequenced in a study of long-term antiretroviral therapy in people with HIV (dated by TCRdb to about 2022). The immunoSEQ hsTCRB v3.0 assay was used at survey level resolution to sequence the TRB variable region. This is the immuneACCESS table as TCRdb keeps it, with only in-frame sequences that have V and J called. A part of the clones is gone; compared with another copy, unresolved V genes explain less than half, and the rest is unexplained. This sample holds under 4,000 clones; nearly 90% were observed only once. 3.5% to 5% of the sample lies in the top ten. The source was unsorted PBMCs, collected 0.3 years after starting antiretroviral therapy. All receptors come from a woman between 50 and 59 years old with HIV.

This clone was picked up a small number of times. The CDR3 region is CAIRDYENTEAFF. The CDR3 DNA is TGTGCCATCAGGGACTATGAGAACACTGAAGCTTTCTTT. This chain uses TRBV10-3 with TRBJ1-1, with unresolved D. This CDR3 is 13 amino acids long. V dropped 6 bases and J dropped 1 base, with 9 bases sitting between them. From germline, CDR1 is ENHRY and CDR2 SYGVKD.

The chain joins TRBV9 to TRBJ1-4, with a possible D match to TRBD1 (5 bases). This CDR3 is 16 amino acids long. V was cut by 3 bases and J by 0 bases, with 12 bases left in between. The germline CDR1 and CDR2 sequences are SGDLS and YYNGEE. CDR3 DNA: TGTGCCAGCAGCGATCCGGACACACCAACTAATGAAAAACTGTTTTTT. Translating it yields CASSDPDTPTNEKLFF.

In this sample, this clone turned up a few times. V and J are TRBV25-1 and TRBJ2-7; possible D gene TRBD1, 6 bases. Germline V gene lookup returns CDR1 MGHDK and CDR2 SYGVNS. Trimming removed 8 bases at V and 5 bases at J, with 10 bases between. The length of the CDR3 is 11 residues. This CDR3 is CASAPGDEQYF. CDR3 nucleotides: TGTGCCAGCGCTCCAGGGGACGAGCAGTACTTC.

The rearrangement joins TRBV19 to TRBJ1-1; D possibly corresponds to TRBD1 (6 bases). Trimming removed 0 bases from V and 0 bases from J, with 14 bases in between. Looked up from germline, CDR1 is LNHDA and CDR2 is SQIVND (reference sequence). This CDR3 is 17 amino acids long. CDR3 DNA sequence: TGTGCCAGTAGTATAGATCCCAGGGGTATAGTGAACACTGAAGCTTTCTTT. As protein: CASSIDPRGIVNTEAFF.

The rearrangement links TRBV13 to TRBJ2-3, with 10 bases fitting TRBD2. The V gene end was trimmed by 0 bases and the J gene end by 3 bases; junction bases not matched to a gene: 6. Germline V gene data show CDR1 as PRHDT and CDR2 as FYEKMQ (reference sequence). CDR3 length: 17 residues. The CDR3 DNA sequence: TGTGCCAGCAGCTTAGGGGGACTAGCGTTAATAACAGATACGCAGTATTTT. Amino acids: CASSLGGLALITDTQYF.

The gene calls are TRBV5-1 and TRBJ1-5, with D maybe TRBD1 (5 bases). From germline, CDR1 is SGHRS and CDR2 YFSETQ. V shed 6 bases and J shed 5 bases, with 21 bases lying between them. The CDR3 has 16 residues. The CDR3 bases are TGCGCCAGCATCCCGGAGGGCAGGGTAGGGCATCAGCCCCAGCATTTT. It translates to CASIPEGRVGHQPQHF.

The rearrangement uses TRBV25-1 and TRBJ1-6, with D uncertain. CDR1 is MGHDK and CDR2 is SYGVNS in the germline V gene. V lost 2 bases, J lost 6 bases, and 11 bases lay in between. The CDR3 length is 15 residues. DNA for the CDR3: TGTGCCAGCAGTGAAAACTGGGAGCGTAATTCACCCCTCCACTTT. Protein product: CASSENWERNSPLHF.

CDR3 protein: CASTLGTGPNTGELFF. The CDR3 region has the DNA TGTGCCAGCACTCTGGGGACAGGACCGAACACCGGGGAGCTGTTTTTT. The J gene is TRBJ2-2, the V gene TRBV2; the match to TRBD1 covers 8 bases. With V trimmed by 7 bases and J by 0 bases, 7 bases remained unmatched. This CDR3 contains 16 residues. Germline CDR1 is SNHLY and CDR2 is FYNNEI.

As DNA, the CDR3 is TGTGCCAGCAGCGTTGGGACCCGACGGTCCACAGATACGCAGTATTTT. Encoded protein: CASSVGTRRSTDTQYF. The chain joins TRBV9 to TRBJ2-3, with D possibly called TRBD1 or TRBD2 (5 bases each). Germline CDR1 reads SGDLS; CDR2 reads YYNGEE. This CDR3 is built from 16 residues. V gave up 2 bases and J gave up 2 bases, with 15 bases separating them.

The rearrangement links TRBV5-1 to TRBJ2-1, with 12 positions matching TRBD2. The J segment lost 7 bases and the V segment lost 5 bases, leaving 7 bases of the junction unmatched. Germline V CDR1 and CDR2: SGHRS, YFSETQ. This CDR3 comprises 15 residues. The CDR3 nucleotides read TGCGCCAGCAGGGAGCTAGCGGGGGGGCGGAATGAGCAGTTCTTC. Translation: CASRELAGGRNEQFF.

The chain couples TRBV5-8 to TRBJ2-5, with D tentatively TRBD1 (5 bases). V was clipped by 1 base and J by 2 bases, with 12 bases between them. The CDR3 contains 15 residues. Germline V gene lookup returns CDR1 SGHTS and CDR2 YDEGEE. This CDR3 is CASSLSQGYQETQYF. The CDR3 DNA reads TGTGCCAGCAGCTTGTCCCAGGGTTATCAAGAGACCCAGTACTTC.

In this sample, this clone turned up once. The CDR3 here is CAISEGEWTEAFF. CDR3 coding DNA: TGTGCCATCAGTGAGGGGGAGTGGACTGAAGCTTTCTTT. This chain links TRBV10-3 with TRBJ1-1; no clear D. The CDR3 runs 13 residues. Trimming left V 2 bases short and J 5 bases short, with 9 bases between. CDR1 and CDR2 from the germline V gene are ENHRY and SYGVKD.

The genes are TRBV7-9 and TRBJ2-1, with 7 bases identical to TRBD2. The CDR3 totals 14 residues. Germline V gives CDR1 SEHNR, CDR2 FQNEAQ (reference sequence). V trimming: 5 bases; J trimming: 2 bases; junction bases outside the gene matches: 3. The CDR3 loop is CASSQRGAYNEQFF. The DNA for the CDR3 is TGTGCCAGCAGCCAACGGGGGGCCTACAATGAGCAGTTCTTC.

The chain is built from TRBV7-3 and TRBJ1-3; D is undetermined. The CDR3 extends over 13 amino acids. V lost 6 bases and J 4 bases, leaving 10 bases between the germline ends. Per germline, CDR1 SGHTA and CDR2 FQGTGA. This CDR3 reads CASRAPGGNTIYF. In DNA form, the CDR3 reads TGTGCCAGCAGGGCTCCGGGCGGAAACACCATATATTTT.

This sequence joins TRBV7-9 and TRBJ2-2, with 8 bases identical to TRBD1. The trim removed 5 bases at V and 6 bases at J, leaving 8 bases unmatched. CDR3 length equals 15 residues. CDR1 and CDR2 from the germline V gene are SEHNR and FQNEAQ (reference sequence). The CDR3 sequence: CASSPPGQVSGELFF. The CDR3 DNA is TGTGCCAGCAGCCCACCGGGACAGGTTTCCGGGGAGCTGTTTTTT.

V is TRBV5-6 and J is TRBJ1-1; TRBD1 is a possible D gene (5 bases). V was shortened by 4 bases and J by 11 bases, with 18 bases between the two germline ends. Germline CDR1 SGHDT, CDR2 YYEEEE. This CDR3 region has 13 residues. This CDR3 is CASSPIGRDEAFF. CDR3 nucleotides: TGTGCCAGCAGCCCCATTGGCAGGGATGAGGCTTTCTTT.

This clone came up once. The J gene is TRBJ1-1, the V gene TRBV19; D gene uncertain. The CDR3 sequence is 15 residues long. The germline gives CDR1 LNHDA, CDR2 SQIVND (reference sequence). V gave up 1 base and J gave up 1 base, with 10 bases separating them. The CDR3 DNA reads as TGTGCCAGTAGTATAGTTTTTGGCCAGAACACTGAAGCTTTCTTT. Translating gives CASSIVFGQNTEAFF.

The V call is TRBV6-5, the J call TRBJ1-2; maybe TRBD1 (5 bases). This CDR3 has 12 residues. V lost 6 bases and J lost 10, with 15 bases in between. The germline CDR1 and CDR2 sequences are MNHEY and SVGAGI. CDR3 DNA sequence: TGTGCCAGCAGCTCCGTCGGGGCCGCCTACACCTTC. The encoded protein is CASSSVGAAYTF.

The chain joins TRBV7-2 to TRBJ1-4, with a tentative D call TRBD1 (5 bases). The germline gives CDR1 SGHTA, CDR2 FQGNSA. The CDR3 has 14 residues. V was pared by 3 bases and J by 5 bases, with 10 bases between. For the CDR3, the DNA is TGTGCCAGCAGCTTTAGCGGGGGAAATGAAAAACTGTTTTTT. Translation gives CASSFSGGNEKLFF.